This T cell receptor beta chain came from a study of blood T cell repertoires in COVID-19 (dated by TCRdb to 2020 to 2022). About the investigation overall: Collaborator samples came from the United States, Italy and Spain and covered acute and convalescent phases of COVID-19. Samples came from the ongoing ImmuneRACE study (first 160 participants) plus 1,254 subjects from 6 global collaborators. The repertoires were released in a freely available public database meant as a resource for research on the immune response to SARS-CoV-2. The material from the prospective study consisted of cDNA or gDNA derived from T cells, B-cell-depleted T cells, or PBMCs. The sample metadata nearly always contained a de-identified subject ID, COVID-19 status, age in years and sex. Where HLA class I and class II types were available, the types were taken from metadata supplied by the sample provider, not from assay-based typing. Subjects who had been exposed to COVID-19, were actively infected with it, or had recovered from it provided the deeply sampled blood TCRbeta repertoires that made up the dataset.

The immunoSEQ Assay, a bias-controlled multiplex PCR, was used to amplify TCRbeta CDR3 regions from genomic DNA. In the source study's methods: The number of nucleated cells in each sample was estimated from the amplification of reference gene primers within the assay. To quantify the absolute abundance of each unique TCRbeta CDR3 rearrangement, sequence reads were collapsed and filtered. For each sample, productive Simpson clonality was calculated as the square root of Simpson's diversity index over productive rearrangements. TCRdb took this table from immuneACCESS and kept in-frame rearrangements with V and J called. Such tables lack part of the clones; where checked against another copy, unresolved V genes explain under half of the gap, and the rest is unexplained. That table supplies the V and J calls and clone size; D and trimming were determined from the DNA. For this sample the table gives some 70,000 clones, of which 87% were detected only once. The ten biggest clones cover about 6.6% of the sample.

Taken from cysteine to phenylalanine, the CDR3 has 14 residues. The kept DNA is CDR3 alone, 42 bases in frame from the first base. The junction carries 9 bases between V and J, which are trimmed by 4 bases and 2 bases respectively. For CDR1 and CDR2, the germline V gene lists SGHDT and YYEEEE. Collaborating institutions collected whole blood in K2EDTA tubes following their own protocols. Collaborator samples were shipped for TCRbeta analysis as frozen whole blood, isolated PBMCs, or DNA extracted from either sample type. Notes on this clone: The target of this receptor is not known. Qualities for individual bases were not recorded, and no much larger clone is one base off.

The paper's findings and limits, for the study overall: How much clinical and demographic metadata was included differed by source and by participant, and the metadata was provided uncurated.

The receptor was derived from a man between 50 and 59 years old with active COVID-19. The chain joins TRBV5-6 to TRBJ1-4; the D gene cannot be named for sure. The source material was peripheral blood. The DNA reads TGTGCCAGCAGCAAGACTATCACTAATGAAAAACTGTTTTTT. This is translated as CASSKTITNEKLFF.